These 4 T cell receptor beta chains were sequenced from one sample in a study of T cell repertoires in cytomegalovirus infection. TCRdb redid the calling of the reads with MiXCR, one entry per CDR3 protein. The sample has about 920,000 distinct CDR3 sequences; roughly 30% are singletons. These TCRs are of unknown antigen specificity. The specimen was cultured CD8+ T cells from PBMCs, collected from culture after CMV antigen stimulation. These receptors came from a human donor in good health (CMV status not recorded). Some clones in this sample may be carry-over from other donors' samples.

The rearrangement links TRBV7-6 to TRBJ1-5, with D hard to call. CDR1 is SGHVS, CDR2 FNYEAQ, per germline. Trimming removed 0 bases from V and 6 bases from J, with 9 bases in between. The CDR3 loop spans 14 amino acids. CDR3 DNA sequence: TGTGCCAGCAGCTTAGCCCCAATGGGTCAGCCCCAGCATTTT. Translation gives CASSLAPMGQPQHF.

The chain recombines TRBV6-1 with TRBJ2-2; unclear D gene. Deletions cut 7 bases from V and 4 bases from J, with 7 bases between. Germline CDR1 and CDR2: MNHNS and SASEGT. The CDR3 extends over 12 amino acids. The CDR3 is CASTSGTGELFF. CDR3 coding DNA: TGTGCCAGCACCTCGGGCACCGGGGAGCTGTTTTTT.

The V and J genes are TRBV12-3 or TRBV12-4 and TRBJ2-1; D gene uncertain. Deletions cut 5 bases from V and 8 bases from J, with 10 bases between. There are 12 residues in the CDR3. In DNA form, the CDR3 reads TGTGCCAGCAGTAAAATTAGCTATGAGCAGTTCTTC. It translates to CASSKISYEQFF.

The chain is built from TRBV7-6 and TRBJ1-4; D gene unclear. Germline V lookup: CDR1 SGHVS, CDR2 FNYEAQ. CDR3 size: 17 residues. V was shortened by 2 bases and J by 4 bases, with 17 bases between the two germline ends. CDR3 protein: CASSLRAATVNNEKLFF. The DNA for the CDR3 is TGTGCCAGCAGCTTACGGGCCGCAACGGTTAATAATGAAAAACTGTTTTTT.